This entry describes one T cell receptor beta chain. The sample belongs to a study of shared clonotypes between healthy human individuals. The germline V gene has CDR1 LNHDA and CDR2 SQIVND (reference sequence). V lost 1 base and J lost 2, with 14 bases in between. The CDR3 sequence is 16 residues long. Healthy HIV-negative adults without recent acute infections or vaccinations served as donors. The assay was carried out at the deep level. Here immunoSEQ multiplex PCR was the method, and the copy in TCRdb shows in-frame clones only, minus some. The sample lists hundreds of thousands of clones; around 75% were seen once.

The chain combines TRBV19 with TRBJ1-2; D call uncertain. The sample was PBMCs. This TCR came from a woman between 40 and 50 years old in good health. Some clones in this sample may be carry-over from other donors' samples. The CDR3 spells CASSIAGTRGNYGYTF. CDR3 bases: TGTGCCAGTAGTATAGCGGGTACACGAGGGAACTATGGCTACACCTTC.